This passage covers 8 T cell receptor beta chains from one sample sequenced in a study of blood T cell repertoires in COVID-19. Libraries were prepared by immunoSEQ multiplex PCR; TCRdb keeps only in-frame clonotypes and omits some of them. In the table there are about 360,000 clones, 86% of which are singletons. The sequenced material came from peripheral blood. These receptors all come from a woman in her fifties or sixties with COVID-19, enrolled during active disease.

CDR3 bases: TGTGCCAGCAGCTCCCACTTGCGTAGCGGGGCGGGGGAGACCCAGTACTTC. It yields the protein CASSSHLRSGAGETQYF. The genes are TRBV9 and TRBJ2-5; 8 bases are a match to TRBD2. The CDR3 is 17 amino acids. Trimming removed 4 bases from V and 5 bases from J; junction bases left unmatched: 16. Germline CDR1 is SGDLS and CDR2 is YYNGEE. The entire variable domain, with the rest obtained from reference TRBV9 and TRBJ2-5, is as follows: DSGVTQTPKHLITATGQRVTLRCSPRSGDLSVYWYQQSLDQGLQFLIQYYNGEERAKGNILERFSAQQFPDLHSELNLSSLELGDSALYFCASSSHLRSGAGETQYFGPGTRLLVL.

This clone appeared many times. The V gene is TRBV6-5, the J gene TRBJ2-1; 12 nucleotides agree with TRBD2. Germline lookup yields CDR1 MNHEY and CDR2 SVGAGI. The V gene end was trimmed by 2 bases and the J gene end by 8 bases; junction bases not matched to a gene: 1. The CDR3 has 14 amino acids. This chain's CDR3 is CASSYTSGGYEQFF. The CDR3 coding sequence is TGTGCCAGCAGTTACACTAGCGGGGGGTATGAGCAGTTCTTC.

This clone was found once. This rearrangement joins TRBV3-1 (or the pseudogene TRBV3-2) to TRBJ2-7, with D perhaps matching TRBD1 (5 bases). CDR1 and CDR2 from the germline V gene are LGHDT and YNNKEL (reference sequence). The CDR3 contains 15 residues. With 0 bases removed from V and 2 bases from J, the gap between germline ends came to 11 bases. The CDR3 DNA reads TGTGCCAGCAGCCAAGATGTGGCCAGGGCCTACGAGCAGTACTTC. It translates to CASSQDVARAYEQYF.

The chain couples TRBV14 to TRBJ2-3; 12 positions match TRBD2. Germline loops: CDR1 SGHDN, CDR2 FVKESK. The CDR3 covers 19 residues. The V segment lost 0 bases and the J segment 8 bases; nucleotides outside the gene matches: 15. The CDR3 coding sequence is TGTGCCAGCAGCCAAGATTTTCTCTCGCTAGCGGGGGGGCTGGTTACGCAGTATTTT. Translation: CASSQDFLSLAGGLVTQYF. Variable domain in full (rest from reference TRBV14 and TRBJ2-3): EAGVTQFPSHSVIEKGQTVTLRCDPISGHDNLYWYRRVMGKEIKFLLHFVKESKQDESGMPNNRFLAERTGGTYSTLKVQPAELEDSGVYFCASSQDFLSLAGGLVTQYFGPGTRLTVL.

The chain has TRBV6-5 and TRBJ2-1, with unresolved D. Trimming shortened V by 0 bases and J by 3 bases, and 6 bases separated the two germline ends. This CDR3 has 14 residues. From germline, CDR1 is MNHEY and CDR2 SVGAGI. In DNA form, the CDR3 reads TGTGCCAGCAGTTACTCGAGACTCTACAATGAGCAGTTCTTC. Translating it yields CASSYSRLYNEQFF.

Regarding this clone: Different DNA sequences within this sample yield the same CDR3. The CDR3 loop reads CASSPGGSTDTQYF. Here the CDR3 DNA reads TGTGCCAGCAGCCCCGGGGGAAGCACAGATACGCAGTATTTT. The rearrangement links TRBV7-3 to TRBJ2-3, with TRBD2 as a possible D gene (6 bases). The germline V gene encodes CDR1 SGHTA and CDR2 FQGTGA. V lost 5 bases to trimming and J lost 0 bases, with 9 bases between them. The CDR3 is 14 amino acids.

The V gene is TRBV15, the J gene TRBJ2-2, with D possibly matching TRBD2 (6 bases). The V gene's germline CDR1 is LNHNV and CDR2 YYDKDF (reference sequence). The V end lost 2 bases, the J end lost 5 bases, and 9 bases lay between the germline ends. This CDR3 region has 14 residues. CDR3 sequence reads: CATSRLGGTGELFF. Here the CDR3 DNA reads TGTGCCACCAGCAGATTGGGGGGTACCGGGGAGCTGTTTTTT.

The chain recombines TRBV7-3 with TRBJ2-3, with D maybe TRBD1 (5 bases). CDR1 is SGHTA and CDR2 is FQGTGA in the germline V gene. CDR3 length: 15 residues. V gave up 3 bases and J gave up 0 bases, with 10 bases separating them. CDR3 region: CASSFTGESTDTQYF. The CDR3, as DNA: TGTGCCAGCAGCTTCACAGGAGAAAGCACAGATACGCAGTATTTT.